This T cell receptor beta chain was profiled in a study of shared clonotypes between healthy human individuals. Study in general: Researchers assigned three CD4 naive, three CD4 memory, two CD8 naive and one CD8 memory plate to each donor. Notes on the study in general: Rarefaction exposed incomplete sorted-subset sequencing despite large depth. Estimated clonotype richness was generally higher in naive than memory subsets. Unshared clonotypes carried lower generation probabilities than those common to all four donors.

Of note for this clone: Its antigen is unknown.

The assay was immunoSEQ multiplex PCR, and TCRdb's table has in-frame clones only and misses some. The table has 2 million to 2.5 million clones, approximately 93% seen once. The sequencing sample was made of naive CD4+ T cells from PBMCs. Subset defined: CD45RA+ positively selected. The receptor's source is a man between 18 and 29 years old in good health. Some clones in this sample may be carry-over from other donors' samples.

The CDR3 protein is CASSITRGAFF. CDR3 nucleotides: TGTGCCAGCAGTATAACCCGGGGAGCTTTCTTT. The chain employs TRBV13 and TRBJ1-1; D unclear. Germline V CDR1 and CDR2: PRHDT, FYEKMQ (reference sequence). This CDR3 has 11 residues. Trimming pared 6 bases from V and 10 bases from J, leaving 12 bases between.